This TCR beta chain was recovered during a study of cytomegalovirus exposure and HLA in healthy donors. About the study: Genotyping of roughly 400 donors showed that around 85% belonged to the Caucasian-associated ancestry cluster.

The PCR contained 60 Vbeta and 13 Jbeta primers. Sequenced by immunoSEQ multiplex PCR; TCRdb stores in-frame clones only, minus some. The sample consists of around 100,000 clones, around 62% of them appearing once. This clone was seen only once. Its antigen remains unidentified. Germline V gene data show CDR1 as SGDLS and CDR2 as YYNGEE. This CDR3 is built from 13 residues. Study-wide results and caveats: One variant, a missense change in DCLRE1C, was linked in a later analysis to TCR beta V- and J-gene trimming. Accurate prediction of HLA-A and HLA-B alleles (for most subjects) was reportedly achieved from TCR beta sequences.

This chain uses TRBV9 with TRBJ2-7; no reliable D call. The last part of the DNA fits TRBJ2-5 better; the J call may be wrong. Sequencing was carried out using PBMCs. The sequence derives from a man aged 25 to 45 in good health and CMV-seropositive. CDR3 residues: CASSKPGRETQYF. CDR3 coding DNA: TGTGCCAGCAGCAAACCCGGGCGGGAGACCCAGTACTTC.